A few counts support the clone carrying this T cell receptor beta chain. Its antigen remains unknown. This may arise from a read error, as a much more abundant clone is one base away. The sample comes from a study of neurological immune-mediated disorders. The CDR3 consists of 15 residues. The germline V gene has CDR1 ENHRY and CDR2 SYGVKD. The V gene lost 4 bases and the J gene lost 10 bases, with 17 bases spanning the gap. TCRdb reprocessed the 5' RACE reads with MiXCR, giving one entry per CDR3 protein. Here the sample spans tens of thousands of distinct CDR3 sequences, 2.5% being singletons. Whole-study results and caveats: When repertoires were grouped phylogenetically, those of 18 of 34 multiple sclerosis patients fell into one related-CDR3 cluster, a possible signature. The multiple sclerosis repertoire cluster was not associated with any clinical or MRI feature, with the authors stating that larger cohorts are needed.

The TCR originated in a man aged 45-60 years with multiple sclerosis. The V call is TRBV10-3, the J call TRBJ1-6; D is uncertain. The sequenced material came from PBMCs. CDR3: CAISVEGKGSSPLHF. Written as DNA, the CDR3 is TGTGCCATCAGTGTAGAGGGAAAGGGATCATCACCCCTCCACTTT.